Following are 30 T cell receptor beta chains from one sample sequenced in a study of molecular identifiers for immune sequencing clone quantification. TCRdb independently ran MiXCR on the PCR reads; one entry per CDR3 protein. Of about half a million distinct CDR3 sequences in the sample, over 20% were seen once. Sequencing was done on a sample of naive CD8+ T cells from blood, with Jurkat cell RNA spiked in. The subset was: FACS-sorted CD8+CD4-CCR7+CD45RA+ naive T cells. Receptors were obtained from a human donor in good health. Some libraries in this study had Jurkat cell RNA spiked in.

This clonotype occurred many times. This chain's CDR3 is CASSQVTGRHEQYF. In DNA form, the CDR3 reads TGCGCCAGCAGCCAAGTTACGGGTAGGCACGAGCAGTACTTC. The rearrangement joins TRBV4-1 to TRBJ2-7; D is unclear. CDR1 MGHRA and CDR2 YSYEKL come from the germline V gene. Trimming stripped 1 base from V and 5 bases from J, with 12 bases between. This CDR3 region has 14 residues.

This clonotype was counted many times. The chain recombines TRBV7-9 with TRBJ2-3; 7 nucleotides agree with TRBD1. The CDR3 sequence is 14 residues long. Germline CDR1 SEHNR, CDR2 FQNEAQ (reference sequence). Trimming took 1 base from V and 11 from J; bases not matched to a gene: 9. The CDR3 region has the DNA TGTGCCAGCAGCTTAGGGTGGTCCGGGACAGAGCAGTATTTT. Protein product: CASSLGWSGTEQYF.

This clonotype was observed at least ten times. The rearrangement links TRBV7-2 to TRBJ2-3; D unresolved. The CDR3 has 11 amino acids. Trimming cost V 6 bases and J 4 bases, with 5 bases left between them. The germline V gene encodes CDR1 SGHTA and CDR2 FQGNSA. CDR3 sequence reads: CASRFADTQYF. The CDR3, as DNA: TGTGCCAGCAGGTTCGCAGATACGCAGTATTTT.

This clonotype was found many times. V and J are TRBV3-1 and TRBJ2-2, with TRBD2 matching 7 bases. With 3 bases clipped from V and 5 bases from J, the junction kept 6 bases outside the gene matches. The CDR3 consists of 15 residues. CDR1 is LGHDT, CDR2 YNNKEL, per germline (reference sequence). CDR3 sequence (DNA): TGTGCCAGCAGCCAGGCGGGGGAGAGGACCGGGGAGCTGTTTTTT. Translation gives CASSQAGERTGELFF.

This clonotype was seen repeatedly, ten times or more. The rearrangement uses TRBV4-1 and TRBJ1-1; maybe TRBD1 (6 bases). Germline values: CDR1 MGHRA, CDR2 YSYEKL. Trimming removed 3 bases from V and 11 bases from J, with 16 bases in between. There are 13 residues in the CDR3. The CDR3 region is CASSQGGSVRAFF. CDR3 DNA: TGCGCCAGCAGCCAGGGGGGCAGCGTCAGGGCTTTCTTT.

The sample holds a few counts of this clonotype. The rearrangement links TRBV11-3 to TRBJ2-3; tentative D call: TRBD1 (5 bases). Trimming took off 1 base at V and 6 bases at J, with 14 bases between the two ends. CDR3 length: 15 residues. Germline-derived CDR1 and CDR2 are SGHNT and YENEEA. The CDR3 loop reads CASSLGQGLMDTQYF. The CDR3 DNA reads TGTGCCAGCAGCTTAGGGCAGGGTCTAATGGATACGCAGTATTTT.

The sample holds a few counts of this clonotype. The chain's CDR3 is CSARDDSGDLETQYF. The DNA of the CDR3 is TGCAGTGCTAGAGATGATAGCGGGGATTTAGAGACCCAGTACTTC. This chain joins TRBV20-1 and TRBJ2-5; TRBD2 agrees at 8 bases. V gave up 0 bases and J gave up 4 bases; unmatched junction bases: 7. This CDR3 region has 15 residues. The V gene's germline CDR1 is DFQATT and CDR2 SNEGSKA (reference sequence).

The chain joins TRBV9 to TRBJ1-2, with 12 bases identical to TRBD1. The CDR3 runs to 17 residues. Germline V gene sequence: CDR1 SGDLS, CDR2 YYNGEE. Trimming at V came to 3 bases and at J to 4 bases, leaving 10 bases not matched to a gene. In DNA, the CDR3 is TGTGCCAGCAGCGCTGGGACAGGGGGCCTCGATTCCTATGGCTACACCTTC. This codes for CASSAGTGGLDSYGYTF. The entire variable domain, with the rest obtained from reference TRBV9 and TRBJ1-2, is as follows: DSGVTQTPKHLITATGQRVTLRCSPRSGDLSVYWYQQSLDQGLQFLIQYYNGEERAKGNILERFSAQQFPDLHSELNLSSLELGDSALYFCASSAGTGGLDSYGYTFGSGTRLTVV.

As for this clonotype: This could be a read error, since a much larger clone is one nucleotide away. The rearrangement joins TRBV25-1 to TRBJ1-2; the D is unclear. CDR1 and CDR2 (germline): MGHDK, SYGVNS. This CDR3 is 14 amino acids long. CDR3 sequence: CASSEYNTYYGCTF. The CDR3 DNA is TGTGCCAGCAGTGAATACAACACCTACTATGGCTGCACCTTC.

Comment on this clonotype: A much bigger clone sits one base away, suggesting this may be a read error. The chain links TRBV9 to TRBJ2-3; TRBD2 matches 11 bases. In germline, CDR1 is SGDLS, CDR2 YYNGEE. Unmatched junction bases numbered 5, after V lost 2 bases and J lost 6 bases. The CDR3 length is 15 residues. The DNA for the CDR3 is TGTGCCAGCAGCGTGGCTAGCGGGGGGCTTGATACGCAGTATTTT. As protein: CASSVASGGLDTQYF. The whole variable domain, remainder taken from reference TRBV9 and TRBJ2-3, is DSGVTQTPKHLITATGQRVTLRCSPRSGDLSVYWYQQSLDQGLQFLIQYYNGEERAKGNILERFSAQQFPDLHSELNLSSLELGDSALYFCASSVASGGLDTQYFGPGTRLTVL.

V gene TRBV28 combines with J gene TRBJ2-7; D is perhaps TRBD1 (6 bases). Germline V gene lookup returns CDR1 MDHEN and CDR2 SYDVKM. The CDR3 extends over 14 amino acids. With 6 bases removed from V and 4 bases from J, the gap between germline ends came to 16 bases. CDR3 in DNA: TGTGCCAGCAGCCTCCGGGACACCGATTACGAGCAGTACTTC. As protein: CASSLRDTDYEQYF.

The gene calls are TRBV7-6 and TRBJ2-7, with 9 positions matching TRBD1. J gave up 6 bases and V 6 bases, and 9 bases lay outside the gene matches. Germline values: CDR1 SGHVS, CDR2 FNYEAQ. The CDR3 is 14 residues long. The CDR3 nucleotides are TGTGCCAGCAGTCCGGGACAGGGAAGAAGCGAGCAGTACTTC. Translated, it gives CASSPGQGRSEQYF.

This clonotype was found a few times. The chain couples TRBV13 to TRBJ2-3; TRBD2 matches 7 bases. The V gene end was trimmed by 3 bases and the J gene end by 2 bases; junction bases not matched to a gene: 8. Germline CDR1 PRHDT, CDR2 FYEKMQ (reference sequence). This CDR3 comprises 16 residues. The CDR3 DNA is TGTGCCAGCAGCTTTGGGACTAAACCCAACACAGATACGCAGTATTTT. This sequence encodes CASSFGTKPNTDTQYF.

This clonotype has just a few counts. The gene calls are TRBV4-3 and TRBJ2-7; 10 nucleotides match TRBD2. This CDR3 is built from 15 residues. V lost 0 bases, J lost 9 bases, and 8 bases stayed unmatched. CDR1 LGHNA and CDR2 YSLEER come from the germline V gene. The CDR3 protein is CASSQEASGSIGQYF. The CDR3 DNA reads as TGCGCCAGCAGCCAAGAAGCTAGCGGGAGTATAGGGCAGTACTTC.

Ten or more counts support this clonotype. This chain connects TRBV3-1 to TRBJ2-1; tentative D call: TRBD1 (6 bases). V lost 2 bases and J 10 bases, leaving 12 bases between the germline ends. The germline gives CDR1 LGHDT, CDR2 YNNKEL (reference sequence). The CDR3 is 13 amino acids. The CDR3 protein is CASSQYDRREQFF. CDR3 nucleotide sequence: TGTGCCAGCAGCCAATATGACAGGCGGGAGCAGTTCTTC.

This clonotype was recorded many times. The V gene is TRBV9, the J gene TRBJ1-5; D call uncertain. Germline CDR1 reads SGDLS; CDR2 reads YYNGEE. V gave up 0 bases and J gave up 2 bases, with 6 bases separating them. The CDR3 is 14 residues long. The CDR3 region is CASSVDGGNQPQHF. The CDR3 DNA reads TGTGCCAGCAGCGTAGACGGAGGCAATCAGCCCCAGCATTTT.

This clonotype appeared many times. Written as DNA, the CDR3 is TGTGCCAGCAGTGAGGTCGGTTACAGAGAAAAAGAGACCCAGTACTTC. It is translated as CASSEVGYREKETQYF. The gene calls are TRBV25-1 and TRBJ2-5; no firm D call. Germline loops: CDR1 MGHDK, CDR2 SYGVNS. V was pared by 3 bases and J by 3 bases, with 17 bases between. This CDR3 is built from 16 residues.

Of note for this clonotype: A much larger clone sits a single nucleotide away, making a read error possible. The final CDR3 position lacks the conserved phenylalanine or tryptophan, pointing to a likely read error. J is TRBJ2-6 and V is TRBV6-1, with D unresolved. Deletions cut 4 bases from V and 1 base from J, with 8 bases between. The V gene's germline CDR1 is MNHNS and CDR2 SASEGT. The CDR3 has 15 residues. This CDR3 reads CASSALDSGANVLTS. The CDR3 DNA follows: TGTGCCAGCAGTGCACTGGATTCTGGGGCCAACGTCCTGACTTCC.

About this clonotype itself: A read error may be the cause here, since a much bigger clone is one base away. This chain uses TRBV20-1 with TRBJ2-7, with D maybe TRBD2 (7 bases). CDR1 is DFQATT, CDR2 SNEGSKA, per germline (reference sequence). The CDR3 runs to 17 residues. The CDR3 DNA follows: TGCAGTGCTAAAGGGGGGACTATGAGTCGCTCGTCCTGCGAGCAGTACTTC. This translates into CSAKGGTMSRSSCEQYF.

This clonotype was counted ten times or more. The J gene is TRBJ2-6, the V gene TRBV28; unclear D gene. The germline V gene encodes CDR1 MDHEN and CDR2 SYDVKM. The CDR3 runs 14 residues. V was shortened by 6 bases and J by 4 bases, with 10 bases between the two germline ends. Here the CDR3 DNA reads TGTGCCAGCAGCCAATTCAAAGGGGCCAACGTCCTGACTTTC. Translation: CASSQFKGANVLTF.

This clonotype was seen a handful of times. The V call is TRBV28, the J call TRBJ1-6; TRBD1 matches 8 bases. Germline-derived CDR1 and CDR2 are MDHEN and SYDVKM. The CDR3 totals 14 residues. V dropped 5 bases and J dropped 13; count of bases not matched to a gene: 10. CDR3 DNA: TGTGCCAGCAGTCCCCGACAGGGGAAATCTCCCCTCCACTTT. Residues: CASSPRQGKSPLHF. Looking up the rest from reference TRBV28 and TRBJ1-6 gives the full variable domain: DVKVTQSSRYLVKRTGEKVFLECVQDMDHENMFWYRQDPGLGLRLIYFSYDVKMKEKGDIPEGYSVSREKKERFSLILESASTNQTSMYLCASSPRQGKSPLHFGNGTRLTVT.

To note about this clonotype: This clone may be a read error of a much larger clone one base away. The gene calls are TRBV7-2 and TRBJ2-1, with unresolved D. CDR3 length equals 12 residues. CDR1 and CDR2 (germline): SGHTA, FQGNSA. CDR3 amino acids: CAGSLGENEQFF. CDR3 DNA: TGTGCCGGCAGCTTAGGTGAGAATGAGCAGTTCTTC.

V gene TRBV5-6 combines with J gene TRBJ2-3; maybe TRBD2 (5 bases). V lost 0 bases and J 2 bases, leaving 16 bases between the germline ends. The CDR3 length is 17 residues. Germline-derived CDR1 and CDR2 are SGHDT and YYEEEE. CDR3 coding DNA: TGTGCCAGCAGCTTGGGACGGGAAATACCTTACACAGATACGCAGTATTTT. The encoded protein is CASSLGREIPYTDTQYF.

This clonotype has a handful of counts. The chain links TRBV15 to TRBJ2-5; 14 bases are a match to TRBD2. CDR1 LNHNV and CDR2 YYDKDF come from the germline V gene (reference sequence). CDR3 length equals 17 residues. V trimming: 1 base; J trimming: 2 bases; junction bases outside the gene matches: 3. CDR3 loop: CATSRGLAGGKQETQYF. In nucleotides, the CDR3 is TGTGCCACCAGCAGAGGACTAGCGGGAGGGAAGCAAGAGACCCAGTACTTC.

This clonotype was detected a few times. V and J are TRBV4-1 and TRBJ2-5, with 8 bases fitting TRBD1. The CDR3 is 16 amino acids. Germline-derived CDR1 and CDR2 are MGHRA and YSYEKL. J was trimmed by 3 bases and V by 2 bases; bases with no gene match: 8. CDR3 amino acids: CASSQLRTGIEETQYF. DNA for the CDR3: TGCGCCAGCAGCCAACTCCGGACAGGGATTGAAGAGACCCAGTACTTC.

In this sample, this clonotype turned up many times. V usage is TRBV5-1 and J usage is TRBJ2-3, with a tentative D call TRBD1 (6 bases). The ends were cut back, 0 bases at V and 7 bases at J, with 9 bases in the middle. This CDR3 spans 13 amino acids. Looked up from germline, CDR1 is SGHRS and CDR2 is YFSETQ. In nucleotides, the CDR3 is TGCGCCAGCAGCTTGGAGACAGGATATACGCAGTATTTT. This sequence encodes CASSLETGYTQYF.

A remark on this clonotype: A read error may produce the germline difference seen at one junction end. The V call is TRBV12-3 or TRBV12-4, the J call TRBJ1-5; a possible D gene is TRBD1 (6 bases). The CDR3 is 14 amino acids. CDR3 region: CASRQGNSDQPQHF. The CDR3 DNA sequence: TGTGCCAGCCGCCAGGGGAATAGCGATCAGCCCCAGCATTTT.

This clonotype was recorded a few times. The gene calls are TRBV7-9 and TRBJ2-2; a weak D match, TRBD1 (6 bases). Looked up from germline, CDR1 is SEHNR and CDR2 is FQNEAQ (reference sequence). The V and J ends lost 10 bases and 6 bases respectively, with 12 bases between them. The CDR3 runs to 12 residues. CDR3 DNA sequence: TGTGCCACCGGCGAGGGGGCCGGGGAGCTGTTTTTT. It translates to CATGEGAGELFF.

This clonotype was seen at least ten times. The rearrangement uses TRBV7-6 and TRBJ2-7; 10 bases align to TRBD2. J lost 5 bases, V lost 5 bases, and 3 bases had no gene match. Germline V gives CDR1 SGHVS, CDR2 FNYEAQ. This CDR3 has 13 amino acids. The CDR3 bases are TGTGCCAGCAGCCGTGGACTAGCGGACGAGCAGTACTTC. Its translation is CASSRGLADEQYF.

The J gene is TRBJ2-1, the V gene TRBV6-1, with D tentatively TRBD1 (5 bases). Germline values: CDR1 MNHNS, CDR2 SASEGT. V was clipped by 1 base and J by 8 bases, with 18 bases between them. The CDR3 is 16 amino acids. The CDR3 DNA is TGTGCCAGCAGTGAAGAGCCGGACATGGTGAGCGATGAGCAGTTCTTC. Protein sequence: CASSEEPDMVSDEQFF.